A single sample is the source of the 9 T cell receptor beta chains below, sequenced in a study of breast tumors, draining lymph nodes, adjacent tissues. TCRdb called the multiplex PCR reads again in MiXCR, with one record for every CDR3 protein. The table has 66,000 or so distinct CDR3 sequences, less than 50% seen once. The sequencing input was breast tumor tissue. These receptors were collected from a female donor with breast cancer. Some clones in this sample may be carry-over from other donors' samples.

The rearrangement uses TRBV12-3 or TRBV12-4 and TRBJ1-2; D remains unclear. The V end lost 6 bases, the J end lost 3 bases, and 17 bases lay between the germline ends. The CDR3 has 15 amino acids. The CDR3 loop is CASSMTGLADYGYTF. In nucleotides, the CDR3 is TGTGCCAGCAGCATGACTGGCCTCGCTGACTATGGCTACACCTTC.

In its sample, this clonotype was seen many times. V usage is TRBV12-3 or TRBV12-4 and J usage is TRBJ1-2; D uncertain. This CDR3 is 15 amino acids long. Deletions cut 1 base from V and 3 bases from J, with 12 bases between. The CDR3 region is CASSLGPGKHYGYTF. In DNA form, the CDR3 reads TGTGCCAGCAGTTTAGGGCCAGGAAAACACTATGGCTACACCTTC.

This clonotype was counted many times. The chain joins TRBV2 to TRBJ1-1; the D gene is possibly TRBD1 (5 bases). V lost 6 bases to trimming and J lost 4 bases, with 18 bases between them. Germline CDR1 SNHLY, CDR2 FYNNEI. The CDR3 contains 15 residues. CDR3 DNA sequence: TGTGCCAGCAGGCCAGGTCGTGGGGCTTCCACTGAAGCTTTCTTT. Translating gives CASRPGRGASTEAFF.

This clonotype was seen many times. V usage is TRBV28 and J usage is TRBJ1-4; D is ambiguous. The CDR3 sequence is 14 residues long. CDR1 and CDR2 (germline): MDHEN, SYDVKM. V was shortened by 5 bases and J by 7 bases, with 14 bases between the two germline ends. DNA for the CDR3: TGTGCCAGCAGTGCCCGGATCCAAGGTGAAAAACTGTTTTTT. Its translation is CASSARIQGEKLFF.

This clonotype appeared many times. CDR3 sequence: CASSQSSGRGLGELFF. The CDR3 bases are TGTGCCAGCAGCCAAAGTAGCGGGAGGGGTCTCGGGGAGCTGTTTTTT. The chain has TRBV4-2 and TRBJ2-2, with TRBD2 matching 11 bases. Germline V gene sequence: CDR1 LGHNA, CDR2 YNFKEQ. V trimming: 2 bases; J trimming: 7 bases; junction bases outside the gene matches: 6. CDR3 length: 16 residues.

This clonotype was seen ten or more times. The V gene is TRBV7-6, the J gene TRBJ2-5; no clear D gene. The V gene's germline CDR1 is SGHVS and CDR2 FNYEAQ. Trimming removed 3 bases from V and 5 bases from J, with 13 bases in between. The CDR3 runs to 14 residues. The CDR3 reads CASSFDLVWETQYF. CDR3 DNA sequence: TGTGCCAGCAGCTTCGACCTCGTCTGGGAGACCCAGTACTTC.

The rearrangement links TRBV7-8 to TRBJ2-7; TRBD2 might be the D (5 bases). Trimming left V 1 base short and J 1 base short, with 8 bases between. The length of the CDR3 is 14 residues. Germline V CDR1 and CDR2: SGHVS, FQNEAQ. Here the CDR3 DNA reads TGTGCCAGCAGCTTAGAGGGAGTGTCCTACGAGCAGTACTTC. Its translation: CASSLEGVSYEQYF.

In the case of this clonotype: At one end, the junction sequence differs from germline, possibly due to a read error. The genes are TRBV24-1 and TRBJ2-3; 11 bases match TRBD1. This CDR3 is 15 amino acids long. CDR1 and CDR2 from the germline V gene are KGHDR and SFDVKD. The chain's CDR3 is CATSDGQGAANTQYF. CDR3 coding DNA: TGTGCCACCAGTGATGGACAGGGGGCCGCCAACACGCAGTACTTT.

This chain joins TRBV5-4 and TRBJ2-3, with D possibly matching TRBD1 (5 bases). The CDR3 is 16 residues long. CDR1 and CDR2 from the germline V gene are SGHNT and YYREEE (reference sequence). Trimming removed 1 base from V and 5 bases from J, with 17 bases in between. In DNA form, the CDR3 reads TGTGCCAGCAGCTTGAAGGGGAAGAACACTGAAGATACGCAGTATTTT. This gives the protein CASSLKGKNTEDTQYF.